This T cell receptor (beta chain) was recovered during a study of blood T cells in healthy people across ages. The CDR3 has 15 residues. V lost 3 bases, J lost 10 bases, and 6 bases stayed unmatched. CDR1 and CDR2 from the germline V gene are SGHRS and YFSETQ. Alongside a J-beta primer mix, a sample-barcoded 5' primer served in a second PCR lasting 7 to 11 cycles. MiXCR, applied by TCRdb to the 5' RACE reads, yields one record per CDR3 protein. The table lists hundreds of thousands of distinct CDR3 sequences, about 48% of them singletons. This clonotype was obtained from a man younger than 40 in good health. The sample was blood. The chain uses TRBV5-1 and TRBJ1-6; TRBD1 matches 11 bases. In DNA form, the CDR3 reads TGCGCCAGCAGCTCCTGGACAGGGGGCGGATCACCCCTCCACTTT. This sequence encodes CASSSWTGGGSPLHF.